This is a list of T cell receptor beta chains from one sample in a study of T cells in Graves' hyperthyroidism and ophthalmopathy. TCRdb used MiXCR to reprocess the multiplex PCR reads, holding one entry per CDR3 protein. Of approximately 400,000 distinct CDR3 sequences in the sample, approximately 14% were seen once. Sequenced material: blood. These TCRs come from a woman aged 25 to 39 with Graves' ophthalmopathy. The CDR3 runs from the conserved cysteine through the conserved F or W. The order of the fields is J gene, V gene, CDR3 length, CDR3 protein.

TRBJ2-3,TRBV19,15,CASSPGTSLADTQYF
TRBJ1-5,TRBV28,10,CARGGRTQHF
TRBJ2-7,TRBV11-2,16,CASSLEVAGAFYEQYF
TRBJ1-1,TRBV12-3/TRBV12-4,14,CASSLSQGGTEAFF
TRBJ2-7,TRBV13,15,CASSSLARDGYEQYF
TRBJ1-3,TRBV15,16,CATSRDSTEAGNTIYF
TRBJ2-1,TRBV14,14,CASSHRLASSEQFF
TRBJ1-2,TRBV27,13,CASRESANYGYTF
TRBJ1-1,TRBV19,16,CASRIIRDGKNTEAFF
TRBJ1-4,TRBV27,16,CASGSGRGATNEKLFF
TRBJ2-1,TRBV18,15,CASSRIRGALDEQFF
TRBJ1-1,TRBV3-1,14,CASSQGTSKTEAFF
TRBJ2-7,TRBV9,13,CASSVGGPGEQYF